The subject of this entry is one T cell receptor beta chain. This record comes from a study of neurological immune-mediated disorders. Sample time point: longitudinal time-point 2. The cDNA came from 5'RACE with 10-nucleotide random UMIs. TCRdb processed the 5' RACE reads anew with MiXCR; each CDR3 protein has one entry. The table includes approximately 85,000 distinct CDR3 sequences, roughly 13% detected once. The sequenced sample was PBMCs. This receptor was identified in a female donor with HTLV-1-associated myelopathy (HAM/TSP).

CDR3 nucleotide sequence: TGTGCCAGCAGCAAAAGCCGTAAATTTACAGGGGCCAACACCGGGGAGCTGTTTTTT. Translating gives CASSKSRKFTGANTGELFF. The chain employs TRBV6-5 and TRBJ2-2, with 7 positions matching TRBD1. CDR3 length: 19 residues. The V and J ends lost 6 bases and 2 bases, in that order; junction bases with no gene match: 18. Per the germline V gene, CDR1 is MNHEY and CDR2 is SVGAGI.